What follows is one T cell receptor (beta chain) and its context. Its antigen remains unknown. This sample is part of a study of cytomegalovirus exposure and HLA in healthy donors. Study findings and constraints: Usually a TCR sequence was rare, but some public TCRs were found in many donors. Cytomegalovirus-associated status was assigned to 150 to 200 TCR beta chains. The productive fraction for most TCR beta V segments was about 87% or about 30% in an earlier analysis. The classifier reportedly diagnosed cytomegalovirus status with high sensitivity and specificity.

It was with 60 Vbeta and 13 Jbeta primers that the PCR ran. Here immunoSEQ multiplex PCR was the method, and the copy in TCRdb shows in-frame clones only, minus some. The sample consists of fewer than 100,000 clones, approximately 80% of them appearing once. Trimming left V 8 bases short and J 7 bases short, with 20 bases between. Germline CDR1 is SEHNR and CDR2 is FQNEAQ (reference sequence). The CDR3 has 15 residues. The rearrangement links TRBV7-9 to TRBJ2-2; D not certain. This sequence was found in a man aged 35-49 years in good health and CMV-seronegative. The sample was PBMCs. As DNA, the CDR3 is TGTGCCAGCCCTACCCTCGACACGATGGGCGGGGAGCTGTTTTTT. This encodes CASPTLDTMGGELFF. Complete variable domain (other parts from reference TRBV7-9 and TRBJ2-2): DTGVSQNPRHKITKRGQNVTFRCDPISEHNRLYWYRQTLGQGPEFLTYFQNEAQLEKSRLLSDRFSAERPKGSFSTLEIQRTEQGDSAMYLCASPTLDTMGGELFFGEGSRLTVL.